This T cell receptor beta chain was captured by sequencing in a study of blood T cell repertoires in COVID-19. Generated by immunoSEQ multiplex PCR, the TCRdb table keeps only in-frame clones and is missing some. Among tens of thousands of clones listed, over 60% were seen once. Sequenced material: peripheral blood. The source is a woman older than 75 with acute or convalescent COVID-19.

The CDR3 region is CASSYSPLGDYEQYF. The DNA of the CDR3 is TGTGCCAGCAGTTACTCCCCTTTAGGGGACTACGAGCAGTACTTC. The V and J genes are TRBV6-2 or TRBV6-3 and TRBJ2-7; tentatively, D is TRBD1 (5 bases). Germline V CDR1 and CDR2: MNHEY, SVGEGT. The CDR3 has 15 residues. Trimming cost V 0 bases and J 3 bases, with 12 bases left between them.